The present entry profiles one T cell receptor (beta chain) with its context. Clones were sequenced by immunoSEQ multiplex PCR, and TCRdb holds only the in-frame ones, with some missing. The sample gives about 1.1 million clones, approximately 80% of which show up once; about 0.89% is in the top ten. This entry is derived from a study of shared clonotypes between healthy human individuals. In the study overall: Samples came from two female and three male donors aged 18 to 49.

The CDR3 totals 15 residues. The junction had 7 bases not matched to a gene; V was cut back by 2 bases and J by 4 bases. Germline loops: CDR1 MRHNA, CDR2 SNTAGT. Sequences were obtained from memory CD4+ T cells from PBMCs. Regarding subset: CD45RA-negative fraction. The clonotype comes from a young man in good health. Some clones in this sample may be carry-over from other donors' samples. This chain joins TRBV6-4 and TRBJ2-5; TRBD1 matches at 7 bases. CDR3 nucleotides: TGTGCCAGCAGTGACAGGGGGCCGGCTGGAGAGACCCAGTACTTC. Residues: CASSDRGPAGETQYF.